Below are 20 T cell receptor beta chains sequenced from a single sample in a study of PD-1 blockade in classical Hodgkin lymphoma. Noted time point: cycle 4 day 1 (C4D1), after more than five weeks of nivolumab. Relapse after autologous stem cell transplantation occurred in every patient, and brentuximab vedotin exposure varied. Here immunoSEQ multiplex PCR was the method, and the copy in TCRdb shows in-frame clones only, minus some. The sample carries 45,000 to 60,000 clones, around 80% recorded once. Sequencing was performed on peripheral blood mononuclear cells (PBMCs), taken before the fourth cycle of nivolumab. All receptors come from a human donor with classical Hodgkin lymphoma.

The CDR3 is CASSFLVNEQYF. CDR3 bases: TGTGCCAGCAGCTTTCTTGTGAACGAGCAGTACTTC. The chain employs TRBV11-2 and TRBJ2-7; no clear D. Trimming cost V 3 bases and J 5 bases, with 8 bases left between them. The germline V gene encodes CDR1 SGHAT and CDR2 FQNNGV. The CDR3 has 12 residues.

The rearrangement links TRBV9 to TRBJ2-2, with D unclear. The CDR3 loop spans 12 amino acids. Germline V gives CDR1 SGDLS, CDR2 YYNGEE. V lost 4 bases and J lost 7, with 8 bases in between. The DNA for the CDR3 is TGTGCCAGCAGCTTAATCGGCGGGGAGCTGTTTTTT. Protein sequence: CASSLIGGELFF.

The chain couples TRBV18 to TRBJ2-7; D remains ambiguous. Germline V CDR1 and CDR2: KGHSH, LQKENI. This CDR3 contains 12 residues. V lost 2 bases and J lost 6, with 8 bases in between. The CDR3 spells CASSPASTEQYF. CDR3 nucleotides: TGTGCCAGCTCACCAGCGTCTACCGAGCAGTACTTC. The complete variable domain, with remaining parts taken from reference TRBV18 and TRBJ2-7, reads NAGVMQNPRHLVRRRGQEARLRCSPMKGHSHVYWYRQLPEEGLKFMVYLQKENIIDESGMPKERFSAEFPKEGPSILRIQQVVRGDSAAYFCASSPASTEQYFGPGTRLTVT.

The gene calls are TRBV6-1 and TRBJ1-1; D may be TRBD1 (6 bases). The germline V and J ends were trimmed by 5 bases and 7 bases, with 17 bases remaining between them. The CDR3 is 14 amino acids. Germline V CDR1 and CDR2: MNHNS, SASEGT. The CDR3 bases are TGTGCCAGCAGTCCTCATCCCGGACAGCTTGAAGCTTTCTTT. Protein sequence: CASSPHPGQLEAFF.

The V and J genes are TRBV6-1 and TRBJ2-2, with TRBD2 matching 11 bases. From germline, CDR1 is MNHNS and CDR2 SASEGT. This CDR3 has 15 residues. The junction had 1 base not matched to a gene; V was cut back by 6 bases and J by 1 base. DNA of the CDR3: TGTGCCAGCAGAACTAGCGGGAGGAACACCGGGGAGCTGTTTTTT. This encodes CASRTSGRNTGELFF.

This CDR3 reads CASSPRSGTEAFF. CDR3 nucleotide sequence: TGTGCCAGCTCACCCCGGTCCGGGACTGAAGCTTTCTTT. This chain uses TRBV18 with TRBJ1-1; D unresolved. Germline lookup yields CDR1 KGHSH and CDR2 LQKENI. The CDR3 runs to 13 residues. V lost 3 bases and J 5 bases, leaving 10 bases between the germline ends.

V and J are TRBV20-1 and TRBJ1-1; D gene unclear. The V end lost 6 bases, the J end lost 8 bases, and 13 bases lay between the germline ends. The CDR3 runs to 11 residues. Germline-derived CDR1 and CDR2 are DFQATT and SNEGSKA (reference sequence). The CDR3 sequence: CSAPRGDEAFF. The CDR3 DNA reads as TGCAGTGCCCCCCGGGGAGACGAAGCTTTCTTT.

The rearrangement joins TRBV9 to TRBJ1-2; TRBD1 aligns across 8 bases. CDR1 and CDR2 from the germline V gene are SGDLS and YYNGEE. This CDR3 is 13 amino acids long. Trimming cost V 3 bases and J 5 bases; bases outside gene matches: 3. In nucleotides, the CDR3 is TGTGCCAGCAGCGCCTACAGGGGGTATGGCTACACCTTC. It codes for CASSAYRGYGYTF.

J is TRBJ1-1 and V is TRBV2; possible D gene TRBD1, 5 bases. This CDR3 has 16 residues. V gave up 5 bases and J gave up 1 base, with 17 bases separating them. Germline V gene sequence: CDR1 SNHLY, CDR2 FYNNEI. As DNA, the CDR3 is TGTGCCAGCAGTCCCCGCGCTAGGGGACGGAACACTGAAGCTTTCTTT. The encoded protein is CASSPRARGRNTEAFF.

In this sample, this clone turned up once. CDR3 coding DNA: TGTGCCAGCAGCGGATCCCCAAGGGCAGATACGCAGTATTTT. It specifies CASSGSPRADTQYF. The chain couples TRBV9 to TRBJ2-3; unclear D gene. Germline values: CDR1 SGDLS, CDR2 YYNGEE. Trimming took 3 bases from V and 4 from J, leaving 12 bases between them. The CDR3 is 14 residues long. Based on the CDR3 plus reference TRBV9 and TRBJ2-3, the full variable domain is DSGVTQTPKHLITATGQRVTLRCSPRSGDLSVYWYQQSLDQGLQFLIQYYNGEERAKGNILERFSAQQFPDLHSELNLSSLELGDSALYFCASSGSPRADTQYFGPGTRLTVL.

The genes are TRBV11-3 and TRBJ2-3, with 9 nucleotides matching TRBD2. The CDR3 spans 18 residues. Looked up from germline, CDR1 is SGHNT and CDR2 is YENEEA. V trimming: 0 bases; J trimming: 3 bases; junction bases outside the gene matches: 10. The CDR3 DNA is TGTGCCAGCAGCTTAGATTTCGGTAGCGGGAGTGAAACAGATACGCAGTATTTT. As protein: CASSLDFGSGSETDTQYF.

V and J are TRBV30 and TRBJ2-2, with 8 bases identical to TRBD1. Trimming removed 3 bases from V and 3 bases from J; junction bases left unmatched: 9. The CDR3 loop spans 16 amino acids. CDR1 is GTSNPN, CDR2 SVGIG, per germline (reference sequence). CDR3: CAWRKQGVGDTGELFF. In DNA form, the CDR3 reads TGTGCCTGGAGGAAACAGGGGGTAGGGGACACCGGGGAGCTGTTTTTT.

The chain carries TRBV5-5 and TRBJ1-5; no definite D call. Trimming pared 4 bases from V and 3 bases from J, leaving 14 bases between. Germline CDR1 and CDR2: SGHKS and YYEKEE (reference sequence). This CDR3 spans 15 amino acids. The CDR3 bases are TGTGCCAGCAGCCCACGGCAGGTTCTCAATCAGCCCCAGCATTTT. It specifies CASSPRQVLNQPQHF. The variable domain in full, completed from reference TRBV5-5 and TRBJ1-5, reads DAGVTQSPTHLIKTRGQQVTLRCSPISGHKSVSWYQQVLGQGPQFIFQYYEKEERGRGNFPDRFSARQFPNYSSELNVNALLLGDSALYLCASSPRQVLNQPQHFGDGTRLSIL.

The chain has TRBV6-6 and TRBJ1-3; no firm D call. V shed 2 bases and J shed 0 bases, with 11 bases lying between them. This CDR3 has 16 residues. CDR1 and CDR2 from the germline V gene are MNHNY and SVGAGI (reference sequence). The CDR3 DNA follows: TGTGCCAGCAGTTACGGCAGTCTGAGCTCTGGAAACACCATATATTTT. Encoded protein: CASSYGSLSSGNTIYF.

The chain carries TRBV5-4 and TRBJ1-1, with D unclear. V was trimmed by 4 bases and J by 2 bases, leaving 15 bases between them. Germline V gene data show CDR1 as SGHNT and CDR2 as YYREEE (reference sequence). The CDR3 extends over 15 amino acids. CDR3 nucleotide sequence: TGTGCCAGCAGCACCCGGACGGGCCTTAACACTGAAGCTTTCTTT. Amino acids: CASSTRTGLNTEAFF.

The CDR3 DNA sequence: TGTGCCAGCAGTGACAGGGGGCCTCGGGGCTACACCTTC. Translated, it gives CASSDRGPRGYTF. The chain employs TRBV6-5 and TRBJ1-2; 10 bases map to TRBD1. The CDR3 runs 13 residues. The germline CDR1 and CDR2 sequences are MNHEY and SVGAGI. Germline trimming cut 5 bases from V and 8 bases from J; bases unmatched to any gene: 5.

The genes are TRBV6-5 and TRBJ2-1, with 7 bases aligning to TRBD2. CDR3 length equals 13 residues. The V segment lost 6 bases and the J segment 5 bases; nucleotides outside the gene matches: 4. Germline CDR1 and CDR2: MNHEY and SVGAGI. The CDR3 protein is CASSLLADNEQFF. The CDR3 coding sequence is TGTGCCAGCAGCCTTCTAGCGGACAATGAGCAGTTCTTC.

The chain combines TRBV6-5 with TRBJ1-3; the match to TRBD1 covers 9 bases. CDR1 is MNHEY, CDR2 SVGAGI, per germline. Trimming cost V 5 bases and J 2 bases; bases outside gene matches: 4. There are 15 residues in the CDR3. CDR3 in amino acids: CASSNRGLTGNTIYF. The CDR3 region has the DNA TGTGCCAGCAGTAACAGGGGGCTGACTGGAAACACCATATATTTT.

The rearrangement joins TRBV7-2 to TRBJ1-4, with 8 bases fitting TRBD1. The CDR3 contains 16 residues. Germline V gives CDR1 SGHTA, CDR2 FQGNSA. Trimming took 5 bases from V and 6 from J; bases not matched to a gene: 11. CDR3: CASSPYTAGGYEKLFF. Here the CDR3 DNA reads TGTGCCAGCAGCCCCTATACCGCAGGGGGCTATGAAAAACTGTTTTTT. Using reference TRBV7-2 and TRBJ1-4 for the parts outside the CDR3, the full variable domain is GAGVSQSPSNKVTEKGKDVELRCDPISGHTALYWYRQSLGQGLEFLIYFQGNSAPDKSGLPSDRFSAERTGGSVSTLTIQRTQQEDSAVYLCASSPYTAGGYEKLFFGSGTQLSVL.

The V gene is TRBV6-1, the J gene TRBJ2-3; 9 bases line up with TRBD1. The CDR3 contains 14 residues. The trim removed 1 base at V and 4 bases at J, leaving 0 bases unmatched. Germline values: CDR1 MNHNS, CDR2 SASEGT. In DNA form, the CDR3 reads TGTGCCAGCAGTGAAGACAGGGGGCCAGATACGCAGTATTTT. Translating it yields CASSEDRGPDTQYF.